Listed below are T cell receptor beta chains from one sample, sequenced in a study of blood T cell repertoires in COVID-19. Libraries were prepared by immunoSEQ multiplex PCR; TCRdb keeps only in-frame clonotypes and omits some of them. The sample shows some 380,000 clones, 81% of them seen only once. Input material: peripheral blood. Source of these receptors: a human donor with acute or convalescent COVID-19. The donor label of this sample is uncertain. Both conserved end residues are part of each CDR3. The D gene is left open where the match is weak. Not every row has a clone size; where given, it reads once, few, many or a size class.

J gene | D gene | CDR3 length | V gene | clone size | CDR3 DNA | CDR3 protein
TRBJ1-6 | . | 14 | TRBV2 | . | TGTGCCAGCAGTGAATTGGGCCTCAATTCACCCCTCCACTTT | CASSELGLNSPLHF
TRBJ1-2 | . | 14 | TRBV10-1 | . | TGCGCCAGCAGTGAGTCGAGAACAGGGTCTCGCTACACCTTC | CASSESRTGSRYTF
TRBJ2-1 | TRBD1 | 12 | TRBV27 | . | TGTGCCAGATTGGACAGGTCCAATGAGCAGTTCTTC | CARLDRSNEQFF
TRBJ2-6 | TRBD1 | 17 | TRBV30 | . | TGTGCCTGGAGTCGGGACAGGACATCCTCTGGGGCCAACGTCCTGACTTTC | CAWSRDRTSSGANVLTF
TRBJ1-6 | TRBD1 | 13 | TRBV2 | few | TGTGCCACCTCTGGACAGGCAAATTCACCCCTCCACTTT | CATSGQANSPLHF
TRBJ1-2 | . | 15 | TRBV11-2 | . | TGTGCCAGCAGCTTAGAACCAGGGACATTGGTTGGCTACACCTTC | CASSLEPGTLVGYTF
TRBJ2-7 | . | 13 | TRBV2 | once | TGTGCCAGCATGCGGGGCCAGACCTACGAGCAGTACTTC | CASMRGQTYEQYF
TRBJ2-7 | TRBD1 | 15 | TRBV7-9 | . | TGTGCCAGCAGTTTGGCATCGGGACAGGGATACGAGCAGTACTTC | CASSLASGQGYEQYF
TRBJ2-5 | . | 15 | TRBV7-9 | . | TGTGCCAGCAGCTTAGGACAGCGTCCCACTGGGACCCAGTACTTC | CASSLGQRPTGTQYF
TRBJ1-4 | . | 15 | TRBV30 | . | TGTGCCTGGAGTCGGTTGGTGGGGGGTAATGAAAAACTGTTTTTT | CAWSRLVGGNEKLFF
TRBJ2-7 | . | 11 | TRBV20-1 | . | TGCAGTGCTAGGACAGACACGAAGCAGTACTTC | CSARTDTKQYF
TRBJ2-7 | . | 15 | TRBV7-9 | . | TGTGCCAGCAGTTCCAAGTTGGCGGGACCCTTGGAGCAGTACTTC | CASSSKLAGPLEQYF
TRBJ2-7 | TRBD1 | 16 | TRBV5-1 | . | TGCGCCAGCAGACCGACGGACAGGGGGGATACCTACGAGCAGTACTTC | CASRPTDRGDTYEQYF
TRBJ2-1 | TRBD2 | 17 | TRBV7-9 | . | TGTGCCAGCAGCTTATTGGGGGGGACTAGCGGGCACAATGAGCAGTTCTTC | CASSLLGGTSGHNEQFF
TRBJ2-1 | TRBD2 | 14 | TRBV24-1 | . | TGTGCCACCAGCCATAGCGGGGCCTTAGATGAGCAGTTCTTC | CATSHSGALDEQFF
TRBJ2-2 | . | 13 | TRBV7-9 | few | TGTGCCAGCAGCTCCGGGGTGACCGGGGAGCTGTTTTTT | CASSSGVTGELFF
TRBJ1-2 | . | 14 | TRBV18 | . | TGTGCCAGCTCACCAGAACAGGAGAACTATGGCTACACCTTC | CASSPEQENYGYTF
TRBJ1-1 | TRBD1 | 14 | TRBV27 | . | TGTGCCAGCAGTCCTGGACAGGGGGTAGGAAAAGCTTTCTTT | CASSPGQGVGKAFF
TRBJ2-3 | TRBD2 | 11 | TRBV2 | . | TGTGCCAGCTCGCGGGGGGTAGAAGACAATTTT | CASSRGVEDNF
TRBJ2-7 | TRBD2 | 18 | TRBV3-1/TRBV3-2 | . | TGTGCCAGCAGCCAAGTTGGGACTAGCGGGAGAAGATCCTACGAGCAGTACTTC | CASSQVGTSGRRSYEQYF
TRBJ1-2 | . | 13 | TRBV2 | few | TGTGCCAGCAGTGTACAACCTAACTATGGCTACACCTTC | CASSVQPNYGYTF
TRBJ2-2 | . | 14 | TRBV10-1 | . | TGCGCCAGCAGTGAGGTTCTTTTTGCCGGGGAGCTGTTTTTT | CASSEVLFAGELFF
TRBJ2-3 | . | 14 | TRBV9 | . | TGTGCCAGCAGCGAAGACGAGGGTTTGGATACGCAGTATTTT | CASSEDEGLDTQYF
TRBJ2-7 | TRBD1 | 15 | TRBV19 | . | TGTGCCAGTAGTTATGGGGCAGGGGGCAGGTACGAGCAGTACTTC | CASSYGAGGRYEQYF
TRBJ1-6 | TRBD1 | 15 | TRBV2 | . | TGTGCCAGCATTACCGGGACAGCGAGTAATTCACCCCTCCACTTT | CASITGTASNSPLHF
TRBJ1-2 | TRBD1 | 15 | TRBV6-5 | . | TGTGCCAGCAGTTTAGACAGGGTCAAATCGGGTGGCTACACCTTC | CASSLDRVKSGGYTF
TRBJ1-2 | TRBD1 | 13 | TRBV18 | . | TGTGCCAGCCACCCCAGGGGGAACTATGGCTACACCTTC | CASHPRGNYGYTF
TRBJ2-6 | . | 17 | TRBV4-1 | . | TGCGCCAGCAGCCAATGGACAAGGGCTCCTGGGGCCAACGTCCTGACTTTC | CASSQWTRAPGANVLTF
TRBJ2-5 | . | 13 | TRBV19 | . | TGTGCCAGTAGTATCCCCGGTCGAGAGACCCAGTACTTC | CASSIPGRETQYF
TRBJ1-1 | TRBD1 | 15 | TRBV7-2 | . | TGTGCCAGCAGCACCCCTGGGATACAGGGGGCGGAAGCTTTCTTT | CASSTPGIQGAEAFF
TRBJ1-2 | . | 13 | TRBV6-5 | . | TGTGCCAGCAGTTTAACAGGGTCGGGTGGCTACACCTTC | CASSLTGSGGYTF